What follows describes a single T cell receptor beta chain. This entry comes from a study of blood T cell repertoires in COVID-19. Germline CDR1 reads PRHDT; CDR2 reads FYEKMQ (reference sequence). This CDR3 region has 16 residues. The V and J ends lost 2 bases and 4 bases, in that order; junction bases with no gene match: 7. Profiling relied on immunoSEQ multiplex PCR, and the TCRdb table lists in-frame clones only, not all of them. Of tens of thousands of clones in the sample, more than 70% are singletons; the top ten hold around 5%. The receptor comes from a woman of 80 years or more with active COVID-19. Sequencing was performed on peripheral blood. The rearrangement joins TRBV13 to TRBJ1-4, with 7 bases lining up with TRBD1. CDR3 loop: CASSLSPGQFNEKLFF. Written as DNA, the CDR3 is TGTGCCAGCAGCTTATCACCGGGACAGTTTAATGAAAAACTGTTTTTT. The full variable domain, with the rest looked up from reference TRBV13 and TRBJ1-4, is AAGVIQSPRHLIKEKRETATLKCYPIPRHDTVYWYQQGPGQDPQFLISFYEKMQSDKGSIPDRFSAQQFSDYHSELNMSSLELGDSALYFCASSLSPGQFNEKLFFGSGTQLSVL.